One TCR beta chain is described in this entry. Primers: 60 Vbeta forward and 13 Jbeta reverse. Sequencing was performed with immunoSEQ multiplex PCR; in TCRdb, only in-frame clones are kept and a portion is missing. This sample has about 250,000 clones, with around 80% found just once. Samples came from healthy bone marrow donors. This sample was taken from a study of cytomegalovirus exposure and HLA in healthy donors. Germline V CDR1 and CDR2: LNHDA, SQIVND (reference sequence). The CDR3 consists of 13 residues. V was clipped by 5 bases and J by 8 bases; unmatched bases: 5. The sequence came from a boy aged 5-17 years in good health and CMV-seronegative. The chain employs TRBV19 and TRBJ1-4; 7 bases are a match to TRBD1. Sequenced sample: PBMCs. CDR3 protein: CASSSTGAEKLFF. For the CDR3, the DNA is TGTGCCAGTAGTTCCACAGGGGCGGAAAAACTGTTTTTT.